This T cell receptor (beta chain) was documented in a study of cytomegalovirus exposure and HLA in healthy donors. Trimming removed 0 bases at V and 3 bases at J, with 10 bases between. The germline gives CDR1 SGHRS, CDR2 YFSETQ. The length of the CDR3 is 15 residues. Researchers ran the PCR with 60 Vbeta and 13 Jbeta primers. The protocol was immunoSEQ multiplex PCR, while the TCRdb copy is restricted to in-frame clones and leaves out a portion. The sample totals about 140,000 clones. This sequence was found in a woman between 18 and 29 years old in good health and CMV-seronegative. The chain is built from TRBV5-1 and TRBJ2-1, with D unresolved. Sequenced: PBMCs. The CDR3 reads CASSLEALDYNEQFF. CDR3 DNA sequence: TGCGCCAGCAGCTTGGAGGCGCTAGACTACAATGAGCAGTTCTTC.